Listed below are T cell receptor beta chains from one sample, sequenced in a study of T cell responses to AZD1222 COVID-19 vaccine. The assay was immunoSEQ multiplex PCR, and TCRdb's table has in-frame clones only and misses some. The sample consists of 130,000 to 150,000 clones, over 80% of them appearing once. The sequencing here drew on peripheral blood, taken on day 0 of MenACWY control vaccination. All receptors derive from an adult in good health. CDR3s include the opening cysteine and the closing phenylalanine or tryptophan. The D gene is left open where the match is weak. Clone size, where shown, is once, few, many, or a class for clones that have expanded.

>.|TRBJ1-5|TRBV6-5|.
CASKQGDQPQHF
TGTGCCAGCAAGCAGGGTGATCAGCCCCAGCATTTT
>once|TRBJ2-7|TRBV29-1|TRBD1
CSVEGTGAIYEQYF
TGCAGCGTTGAAGGGACAGGGGCTATCTACGAGCAGTACTTC
>.|TRBJ2-2|TRBV30|.
CAWKAPWGDAGELFF
TGTGCCTGGAAGGCCCCCTGGGGTGATGCGGGGGAGCTGTTTTTT
>.|TRBJ1-1|TRBV5-1|.
CASSLQSANTEAFF
TGCGCCAGCAGCTTACAGTCCGCGAACACTGAAGCTTTCTTT
>.|TRBJ1-4|TRBV29-1|.
CSATGDASEKLFF
TGCAGCGCTACGGGGGACGCTTCAGAAAAACTGTTTTTT
>.|TRBJ2-1|TRBV29-1|.
CSVEQRDNEQFF
TGCAGCGTTGAGCAACGGGACAATGAGCAGTTCTTC
>.|TRBJ2-3|TRBV6-1|TRBD2
CASSVVSGGAGDTQYF
TGTGCCAGCAGTGTGGTTAGCGGGGGGGCTGGGGATACGCAGTATTTT
>.|TRBJ1-2|TRBV29-1|TRBD1
CSVLTGLNYGYTF
TGCAGCGTGCTGACAGGGTTGAACTATGGCTACACCTTC
>.|TRBJ2-5|TRBV20-1|TRBD1
CSASPADRAQYF
TGCAGTGCTAGTCCAGCGGACAGGGCCCAGTACTTC
>.|TRBJ2-7|TRBV6-4|.
CASSGGGQDFQTITYEQYF
TGTGCCAGCAGTGGCGGGGGACAGGACTTTCAAACTATAACCTACGAGCAGTACTTC
>once|TRBJ1-2|TRBV30|.
CAWSSGLYGYTF
TGTGCCTGGAGTAGCGGCCTCTATGGCTACACCTTC
>.|TRBJ1-5|TRBV3-1/TRBV3-2|.
CASSQAGLQPQHF
TGTGCCAGCAGCCAAGCGGGTCTTCAGCCCCAGCATTTT
>.|TRBJ1-6|TRBV19|.
CASSIPSRGENSPLHF
TGTGCCAGTAGTATTCCGTCGAGAGGGGAGAATTCACCCCTCCACTTT
>.|TRBJ2-2|TRBV28|.
CAIILGTGELFF
TGTGCCATCATCCTTGGAACCGGGGAGCTGTTTTTT
>.|TRBJ1-5|TRBV27|.
CASRPGDGFNQPQHF
TGTGCCAGCAGGCCAGGGGATGGCTTCAATCAGCCCCAGCATTTT
>.|TRBJ1-3|TRBV3-1/TRBV3-2|.
CASSVQGASSSGNTIYF
TGTGCCAGCAGTGTACAGGGAGCAAGTAGCTCTGGAAACACCATATATTTT
>.|TRBJ2-5|TRBV7-2|.
CASSLASPGSRETQYF
TGTGCCAGCAGCTTAGCGTCTCCAGGGAGCCGCGAGACCCAGTACTTC
>.|TRBJ2-1|TRBV29-1|.
CSSERGASYNEQFF
TGCAGCTCGGAGAGGGGGGCTTCCTACAATGAGCAGTTCTTC
>.|TRBJ1-1|TRBV29-1|.
CSVEGQTNTEAFF
TGCAGCGTTGAAGGACAGACGAACACTGAAGCTTTCTTT
>.|TRBJ2-7|TRBV6-5|TRBD1
CASSYATTGRYEQYF
TGTGCCAGCAGTTACGCGACGACAGGGAGATACGAGCAGTACTTC
>.|TRBJ1-1|TRBV28|.
CASRYRTGGGTEAFF
TGTGCCAGCAGGTACAGGACCGGGGGTGGCACTGAAGCTTTCTTT
>.|TRBJ1-5|TRBV6-1|.
CASSEFQPQHF
TGTGCCAGCAGTGAATTTCAGCCCCAGCATTTT
>.|TRBJ2-3|TRBV5-6|.
CASSLGPPEHTDTQYF
TGTGCCAGCAGCTTGGGTCCTCCGGAACACACAGATACGCAGTATTTT
>.|TRBJ2-1|TRBV7-9|.
CASSPGEGVSYNEQFF
TGTGCCAGCAGCCCCGGGGAGGGGGTTTCCTACAATGAGCAGTTCTTC
>once|TRBJ1-1|TRBV19|.
CASKWGGTEAFF
TGTGCCAGTAAATGGGGGGGGACTGAAGCTTTCTTT
>.|TRBJ1-3|TRBV28|TRBD1
CASRLTGTGNTIYF
TGTGCCAGCAGATTGACAGGGACTGGAAACACCATATATTTT
>.|TRBJ2-5|TRBV2|.
CASSETEETQYF
TGTGCCAGCAGTGAAACAGAAGAGACCCAGTACTTC
>.|TRBJ2-1|TRBV4-2|.
CASSQEVSSYNEQFF
TGTGCCAGCAGCCAAGAGGTCAGCTCCTACAATGAGCAGTTCTTC
>.|TRBJ2-1|TRBV3-1/TRBV3-2|.
CASSLMGNEQFF
TGTGCCAGCAGCCTAATGGGCAATGAGCAGTTCTTC
>once|TRBJ1-4|TRBV25-1|.
CASSDPGMREKLFF
TGTGCCAGCAGTGATCCAGGGATGCGGGAAAAACTGTTTTTT
>few|TRBJ1-6|TRBV7-9|TRBD1
CASSLGTGSSPLHF
TGTGCCAGCAGCCTCGGGACAGGGTCGTCCCCCCTCCACTTT
>.|TRBJ2-7|TRBV27|.
CASRQGANYEQYF
TGTGCCAGCAGACAGGGTGCAAACTACGAGCAGTACTTC
>.|TRBJ2-1|TRBV7-9|.
CASSSRPPAEDEQFF
TGTGCCAGCAGCAGCAGACCCCCTGCCGAGGATGAGCAGTTCTTC
>.|TRBJ2-7|TRBV19|.
CASSSPLGSYEQYF
TGTGCCAGTAGTTCACCCCTGGGCTCCTACGAGCAGTACTTC
>.|TRBJ1-4|TRBV7-2|.
CASSYHEKLFF
TGTGCCAGCAGCTACCATGAAAAACTGTTTTTT
>.|TRBJ2-7|TRBV28|TRBD2
CASSSYTSGRTYEQYF
TGTGCCAGCAGTTCTTACACTAGCGGGAGAACCTACGAGCAGTACTTC
>many|TRBJ2-3|TRBV7-3|.
CASSPSGVPTDTQYF
TGTGCCAGCAGCCCCTCAGGGGTCCCCACAGATACGCAGTATTTT
>.|TRBJ1-1|TRBV28|.
CASSRGQTEAFF
TGTGCCAGCAGCCGTGGACAGACTGAAGCTTTCTTT
>.|TRBJ2-1|TRBV7-2|TRBD2
CASRPGRDSSYNEQFF
TGTGCCAGCAGGCCTGGGAGGGACTCCTCCTACAATGAGCAGTTCTTC
>once|TRBJ1-1|TRBV18|.
CASSVTGISGTEAFF
TGTGCCAGCTCCGTTACGGGGATTAGTGGCACTGAAGCTTTCTTT